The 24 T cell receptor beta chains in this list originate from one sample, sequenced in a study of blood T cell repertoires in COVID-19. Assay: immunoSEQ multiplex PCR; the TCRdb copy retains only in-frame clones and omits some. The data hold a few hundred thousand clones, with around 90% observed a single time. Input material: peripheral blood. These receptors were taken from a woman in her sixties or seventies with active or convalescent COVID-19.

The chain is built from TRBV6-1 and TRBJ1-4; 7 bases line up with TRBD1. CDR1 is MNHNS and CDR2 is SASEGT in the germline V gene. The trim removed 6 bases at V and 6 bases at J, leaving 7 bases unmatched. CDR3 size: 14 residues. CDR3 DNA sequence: TGTGCCAGCAGCTTGACAGGGCTGGATGAAAAACTGTTTTTT. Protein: CASSLTGLDEKLFF.

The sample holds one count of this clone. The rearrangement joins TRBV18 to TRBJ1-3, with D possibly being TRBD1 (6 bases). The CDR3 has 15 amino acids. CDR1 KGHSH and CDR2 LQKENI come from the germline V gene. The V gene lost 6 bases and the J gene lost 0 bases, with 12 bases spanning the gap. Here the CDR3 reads CASSQGTNSGNTIYF. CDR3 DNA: TGTGCCAGCTCCCAGGGGACAAACTCTGGAAACACCATATATTTT.

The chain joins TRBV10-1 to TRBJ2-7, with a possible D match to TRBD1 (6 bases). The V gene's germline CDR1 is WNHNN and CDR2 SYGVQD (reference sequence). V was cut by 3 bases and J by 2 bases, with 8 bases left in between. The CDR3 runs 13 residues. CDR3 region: CASSEQGAYEQYF. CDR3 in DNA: TGCGCCAGCAGTGAACAGGGCGCCTACGAGCAGTACTTC.

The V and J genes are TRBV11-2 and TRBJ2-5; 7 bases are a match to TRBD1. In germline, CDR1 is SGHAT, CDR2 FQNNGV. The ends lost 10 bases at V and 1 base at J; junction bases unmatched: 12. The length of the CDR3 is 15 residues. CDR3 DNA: TGTGCCACTACGATCAGGGGGACGGTCCAAGAGACCCAGTACTTC. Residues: CATTIRGTVQETQYF.

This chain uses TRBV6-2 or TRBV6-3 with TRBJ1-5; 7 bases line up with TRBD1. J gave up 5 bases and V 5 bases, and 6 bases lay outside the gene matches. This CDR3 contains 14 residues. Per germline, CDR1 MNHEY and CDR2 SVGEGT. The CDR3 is CASSLRGPYQPQHF. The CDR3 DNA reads TGTGCCAGCAGTCTTAGGGGGCCGTATCAGCCCCAGCATTTT.

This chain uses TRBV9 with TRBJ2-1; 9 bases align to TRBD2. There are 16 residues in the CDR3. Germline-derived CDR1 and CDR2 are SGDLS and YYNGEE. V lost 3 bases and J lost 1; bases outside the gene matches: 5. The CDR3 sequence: CASSANAGGSYNEQFF. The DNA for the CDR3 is TGTGCCAGCAGCGCTAACGCGGGGGGGTCCTACAATGAGCAGTTCTTC.

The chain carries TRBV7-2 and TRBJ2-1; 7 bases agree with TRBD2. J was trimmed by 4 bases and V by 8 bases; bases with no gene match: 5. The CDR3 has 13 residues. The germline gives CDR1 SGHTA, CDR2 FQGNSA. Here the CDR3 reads CASYKRGYNEQFF. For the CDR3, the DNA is TGTGCCAGCTATAAGCGGGGTTACAATGAGCAGTTCTTC.

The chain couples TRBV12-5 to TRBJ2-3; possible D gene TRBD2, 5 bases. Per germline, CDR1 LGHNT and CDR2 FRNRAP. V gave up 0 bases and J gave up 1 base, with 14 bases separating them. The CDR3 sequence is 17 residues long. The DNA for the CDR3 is TGTGCTAGTGGTTTGGTACTCGACTCCGGGGGCACAGATACGCAGTATTTT. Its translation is CASGLVLDSGGTDTQYF.

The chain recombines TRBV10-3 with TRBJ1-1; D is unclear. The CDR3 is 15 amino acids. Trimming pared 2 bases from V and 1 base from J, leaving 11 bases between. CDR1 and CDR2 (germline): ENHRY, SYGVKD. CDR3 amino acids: CAISERGFGNTEAFF. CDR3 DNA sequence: TGTGCCATCAGTGAGAGAGGGTTTGGGAACACTGAAGCTTTCTTT.

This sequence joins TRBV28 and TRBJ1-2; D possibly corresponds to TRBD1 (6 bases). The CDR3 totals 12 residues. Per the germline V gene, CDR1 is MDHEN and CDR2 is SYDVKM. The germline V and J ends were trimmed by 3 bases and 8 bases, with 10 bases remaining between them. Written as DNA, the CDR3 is TGTGCCAGCAGTTTGTGGGGGCTGGGCTACACCTTC. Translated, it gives CASSLWGLGYTF.

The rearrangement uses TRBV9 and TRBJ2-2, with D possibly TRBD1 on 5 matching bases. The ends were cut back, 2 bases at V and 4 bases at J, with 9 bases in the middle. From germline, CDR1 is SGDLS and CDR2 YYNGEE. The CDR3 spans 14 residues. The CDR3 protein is CASSVDSATGELFF. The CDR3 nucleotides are TGTGCCAGCAGCGTCGACAGCGCCACCGGGGAGCTGTTTTTT.

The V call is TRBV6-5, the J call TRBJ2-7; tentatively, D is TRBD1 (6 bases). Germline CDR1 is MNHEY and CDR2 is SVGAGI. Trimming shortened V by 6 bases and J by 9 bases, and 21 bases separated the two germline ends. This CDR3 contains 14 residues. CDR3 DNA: TGTGCCAGCAGCCTACACCTGCAGGGGCTGGTGCAGTACTTC. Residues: CASSLHLQGLVQYF.

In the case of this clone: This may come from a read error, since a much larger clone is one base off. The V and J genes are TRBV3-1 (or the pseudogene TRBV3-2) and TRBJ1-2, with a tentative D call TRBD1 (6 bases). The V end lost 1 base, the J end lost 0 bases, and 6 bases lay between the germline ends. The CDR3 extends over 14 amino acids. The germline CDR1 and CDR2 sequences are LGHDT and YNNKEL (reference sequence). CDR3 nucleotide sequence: TGTGCCAGCAGCCAAGGGACAGCTAACTATGGCTACACCTTC. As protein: CASSQGTANYGYTF.

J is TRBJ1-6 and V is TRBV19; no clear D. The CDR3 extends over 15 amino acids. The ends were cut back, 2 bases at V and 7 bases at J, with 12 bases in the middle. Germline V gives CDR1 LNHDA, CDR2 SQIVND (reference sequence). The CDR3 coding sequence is TGTGCCAGTAGTATAACGGCCCGGGGAAATTCACCCCTCCACTTT. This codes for CASSITARGNSPLHF.

CDR3 protein: CASSFGQGGSGELFF. Written as DNA, the CDR3 is TGCGCCAGCAGCTTCGGACAGGGGGGATCCGGGGAGCTGTTTTTT. This sequence joins TRBV5-1 and TRBJ2-2; 10 bases are a match to TRBD1. CDR3 size: 15 residues. Germline CDR1 reads SGHRS; CDR2 reads YFSETQ. Unmatched junction bases numbered 4, after V lost 2 bases and J lost 6 bases.

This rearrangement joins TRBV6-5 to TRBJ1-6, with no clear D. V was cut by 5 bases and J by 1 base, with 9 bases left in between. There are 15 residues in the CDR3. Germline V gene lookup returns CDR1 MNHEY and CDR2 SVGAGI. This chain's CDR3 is CASSTKESYNSPLHF. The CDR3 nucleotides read TGTGCCAGCAGTACAAAGGAGTCCTATAATTCACCCCTCCACTTT.

The CDR3: CASKAASNEKLFF. The DNA of the CDR3 is TGTGCCAGCAAGGCGGCGTCTAATGAAAAACTGTTTTTT. The V gene is TRBV6-5, the J gene TRBJ1-4; D is uncertain. CDR3 length: 13 residues. V was cut by 7 bases and J by 3 bases, with 9 bases left in between. The germline V gene has CDR1 MNHEY and CDR2 SVGAGI.

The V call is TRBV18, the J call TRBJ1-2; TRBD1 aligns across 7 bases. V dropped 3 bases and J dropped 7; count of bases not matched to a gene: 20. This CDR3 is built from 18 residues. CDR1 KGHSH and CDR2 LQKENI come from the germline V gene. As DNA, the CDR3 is TGTGCCAGCTCACCCGACCGGGACAGAGGATCGGTTCCCAGTGGCTACACCTTC. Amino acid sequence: CASSPDRDRGSVPSGYTF. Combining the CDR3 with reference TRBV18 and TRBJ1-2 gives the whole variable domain NAGVMQNPRHLVRRRGQEARLRCSPMKGHSHVYWYRQLPEEGLKFMVYLQKENIIDESGMPKERFSAEFPKEGPSILRIQQVVRGDSAAYFCASSPDRDRGSVPSGYTFGSGTRLTVV.

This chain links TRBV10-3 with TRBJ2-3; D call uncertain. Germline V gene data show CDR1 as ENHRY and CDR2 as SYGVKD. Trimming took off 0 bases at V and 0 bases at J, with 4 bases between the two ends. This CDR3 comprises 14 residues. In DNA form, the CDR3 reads TGTGCCATCAGTGAGTCACATAGCACAGATACGCAGTATTTT. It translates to CAISESHSTDTQYF.

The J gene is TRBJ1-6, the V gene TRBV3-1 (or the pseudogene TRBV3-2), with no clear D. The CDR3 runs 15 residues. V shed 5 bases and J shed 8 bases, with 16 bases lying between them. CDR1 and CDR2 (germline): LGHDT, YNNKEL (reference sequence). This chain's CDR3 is CASSSTYSKDSPLHF. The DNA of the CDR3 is TGTGCCAGCAGCTCTACCTATTCAAAAGATTCACCCCTCCACTTT.

Written as DNA, the CDR3 is TGTGCCAGCACGTTAAAAGGATCGGGTTCTGAAGCTTTCTTT. This gives the protein CASTLKGSGSEAFF. This sequence joins TRBV25-1 and TRBJ1-1; no clear D. Per the germline V gene, CDR1 is MGHDK and CDR2 is SYGVNS. Trimming removed 7 bases at V and 6 bases at J, with 18 bases between. The CDR3 covers 14 residues.

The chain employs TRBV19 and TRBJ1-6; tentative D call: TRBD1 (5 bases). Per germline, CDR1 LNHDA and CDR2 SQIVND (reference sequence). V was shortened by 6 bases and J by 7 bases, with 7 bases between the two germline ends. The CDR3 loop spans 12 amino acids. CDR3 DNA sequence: TGTGCCAGTAGGCCAGGGAATTCACCCCTCCACTTT. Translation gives CASRPGNSPLHF.

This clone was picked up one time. Here the CDR3 DNA reads TGTGCCAGCAGCTTATCAGCGGGGGAGCAAGAGACCCAGTACTTC. It specifies CASSLSAGEQETQYF. V and J are TRBV11-3 and TRBJ2-5; TRBD2 aligns across 8 bases. The germline V gene has CDR1 SGHNT and CDR2 YENEEA. This CDR3 spans 15 amino acids. V gave up 2 bases and J gave up 2 bases; unmatched junction bases: 4.

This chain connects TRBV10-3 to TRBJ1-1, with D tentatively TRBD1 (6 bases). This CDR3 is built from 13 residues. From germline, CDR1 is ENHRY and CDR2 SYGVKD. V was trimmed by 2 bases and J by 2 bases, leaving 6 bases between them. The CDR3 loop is CAISEGTNTEAFF. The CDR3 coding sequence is TGTGCCATCAGTGAGGGGACAAACACTGAAGCTTTCTTT.